These T cell receptor beta chains were read from a single sample in a study of response to subunit inactivated influenza vaccine. TCRdb independently ran MiXCR on the RT-PCR reads; one entry per CDR3 protein. The data hold hundreds of thousands of distinct CDR3 sequences, with 10% to 15% observed a single time. The specimen was PBMCs from blood, collected on the day of vaccination. The source of these receptors is a man aged 45-65 years who received an inactivated influenza vaccine. CDR3s include the opening cysteine and the closing phenylalanine or tryptophan. D genes are given only for firm matches. Only part of the rows carry a size: once, few, many, or a class if the clone is expanded.

TRBV5-1	few	TRBD1	TRBJ1-2	CASSSTGQSNYGYTF	TGCGCCAGCAGCTCGACGGGACAGTCAAACTATGGCTACACCTTC
TRBV20-1	few	TRBD2	TRBJ2-1	CSAREAGGPYEQFF	TGCAGTGCTAGGGAGGCGGGAGGGCCCTATGAGCAGTTCTTC
TRBV20-1	few	TRBD1	TRBJ2-7	CSARGDRPTGEQYF	TGCAGTGCTAGAGGGGACAGGCCCACCGGTGAGCAGTACTTC
TRBV20-1	-	-	TRBJ2-5	CSATSGTRETQYF	TGCAGTGCTACCTCGGGAACCCGAGAGACCCAGTACTTC
TRBV29-1	-	TRBD2	TRBJ2-1	CSVDLSGRALSNEQFF	TGCAGCGTTGATCTCAGCGGGAGGGCCCTCAGTAATGAGCAGTTCTTC
TRBV3-1	few	TRBD2	TRBJ2-7	CASSPLAGVGEQYF	TGTGCCAGCAGCCCGCTAGCGGGAGTCGGCGAGCAGTACTTC
TRBV6-1	-	TRBD2	TRBJ2-1	CASSGPSGGVYNEQFF	TGTGCCAGCAGTGGCCCTAGCGGGGGAGTCTACAATGAGCAGTTCTTC
TRBV5-1	-	-	TRBJ2-2	CASSFRQVEGELFF	TGCGCCAGCAGCTTCCGACAGGTCGAGGGGGAGCTGTTTTTT
TRBV29-1	few	-	TRBJ2-1	CSGSGAGAYYNEQFF	TGCAGCGGCTCGGGGGCAGGGGCTTACTACAATGAGCAGTTCTTC
TRBV20-1	-	-	TRBJ2-1	CSARRPGRPANEQFF	TGCAGTGCCAGACGACCGGGACGCCCGGCCAATGAGCAGTTCTTC
TRBV20-1	few	TRBD2	TRBJ2-3	CSARTSGSGDTQYF	TGCAGTGCTAGGACTAGCGGGAGTGGAGATACGCAGTATTTT
TRBV20-1	-	-	TRBJ1-1	CSARDQSGMNTEAFF	TGCAGTGCTAGAGACCAATCCGGGATGAACACTGAAGCTTTCTTT
TRBV15	-	TRBD1	TRBJ2-7	CATSGDRRSSYEQYF	TGTGCCACCAGCGGGGACAGGAGGAGCTCCTACGAGCAGTACTTC
TRBV24-1	many	-	TRBJ2-1	CATSEVGSEQFF	TGTGCCACCAGTGAAGTAGGATCTGAGCAGTTCTTC
TRBV19	few	TRBD2	TRBJ2-1	CASSKVSGRYNEQFF	TGTGCCAGTAGTAAGGTTAGCGGGAGATACAATGAGCAGTTCTTC
TRBV10-3	few	TRBD2	TRBJ2-2	CAIRQAGGNTGELFF	TGTGCCATCAGGCAAGCGGGGGGAAACACCGGGGAGCTGTTTTTT
TRBV4-3	-	TRBD1	TRBJ2-5	CASSQTGQGETQYF	TGCGCCAGCAGCCAGACAGGACAGGGAGAGACCCAGTACTTC
TRBV29-1	-	-	TRBJ2-7	CSVVDGYEQYF	TGCAGCGTTGTTGACGGTTACGAGCAGTACTTC
TRBV15	many	-	TRBJ1-1	CATSREGRGALEAFF	TGTGCCACCAGCAGAGAGGGGCGAGGCGCACTTGAAGCTTTCTTT
TRBV5-4	many	-	TRBJ2-1	CASSLWVDGRSNEQFF	TGTGCCAGCAGCTTGTGGGTGGATGGCAGGAGCAATGAGCAGTTCTTC
TRBV20-1	few	-	TRBJ2-7	CSASIRGVPDYEQYF	TGCAGTGCTAGTATCCGGGGAGTGCCGGACTACGAGCAGTACTTC
TRBV7-9	few	-	TRBJ2-2	CASSLAGVSYTGELFF	TGTGCCAGCAGCTTAGCGGGTGTCTCTTACACCGGGGAGCTGTTTTTT
TRBV12-3/TRBV12-4	many	TRBD2	TRBJ2-1	CASSPASGGRGQFF	TGTGCCAGCAGCCCCGCTAGCGGGGGAAGGGGGCAGTTCTTC
TRBV15	-	TRBD2	TRBJ2-7	CATSRDTGLANDEQYF	TGTGCCACCAGCAGAGATACCGGACTAGCAAACGACGAGCAGTACTTC
TRBV12-3/TRBV12-4	many	-	TRBJ2-2	CASSRTGNTGELFF	TGCGCCAGCAGTAGGACCGGTAACACCGGGGAGCTGTTTTTT
TRBV24-1	-	TRBD1	TRBJ2-5	CATLWNRGEPIQQETQYF	TGTGCCACCCTGTGGAACAGGGGCGAACCCATACAACAAGAGACCCAGTACTTC
TRBV7-9	many	-	TRBJ2-1	CASSPFGQIEQFF	TGTGCCAGCAGCCCGTTCGGACAGATTGAGCAGTTCTTC
TRBV4-1	-	TRBD2	TRBJ2-1	CDSSHVTGTSGDYNEQFF	TGCGACAGCAGCCACGTGACCGGGACTAGCGGGGACTACAATGAGCAGTTCTTC
TRBV6-1	-	-	TRBJ2-3	CASSAGGGVDTQYF	TGTGCCAGCAGTGCAGGGGGGGGCGTGGATACGCAGTATTTT
TRBV7-8	few	-	TRBJ2-1	CASRGRLSYNEQFF	TGTGCCAGCAGGGGACGTCTCTCCTACAATGAGCAGTTCTTC
TRBV19	-	-	TRBJ2-3	CASSIGPPMGDTQYF	TGTGCCAGTAGTATAGGACCCCCAATGGGAGATACGCAGTATTTT
TRBV5-1	few	-	TRBJ2-3	CASSPIAGADTQYF	TGCGCCAGCAGCCCAATAGCAGGGGCAGATACGCAGTATTTT
TRBV4-1	few	-	TRBJ2-1	CASSLDPERNEQFF	TGCGCCAGCAGCCTGGACCCCGAGAGGAATGAGCAGTTCTTC